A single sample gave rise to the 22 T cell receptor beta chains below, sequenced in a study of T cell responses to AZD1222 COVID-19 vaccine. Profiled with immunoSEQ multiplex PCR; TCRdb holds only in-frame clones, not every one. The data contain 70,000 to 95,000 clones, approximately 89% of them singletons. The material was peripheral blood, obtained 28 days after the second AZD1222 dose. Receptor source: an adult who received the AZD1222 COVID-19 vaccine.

DNA for the CDR3: TGTGCCAGCAGCTTAACCCGGGCGAGGCCTCTTACGAACACTGAAGCTTTCTTT. The encoded protein is CASSLTRARPLTNTEAFF. The chain combines TRBV13 with TRBJ1-1; D uncertain. Germline V gene lookup returns CDR1 PRHDT and CDR2 FYEKMQ (reference sequence). There are 18 residues in the CDR3. V shed 2 bases and J shed 1 base, with 20 bases lying between them.

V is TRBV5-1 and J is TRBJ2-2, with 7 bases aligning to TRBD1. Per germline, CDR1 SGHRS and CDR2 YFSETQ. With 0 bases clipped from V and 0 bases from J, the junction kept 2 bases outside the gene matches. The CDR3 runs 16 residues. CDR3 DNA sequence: TGCGCCAGCAGCTTGGGGACAGGACCGAACACCGGGGAGCTGTTTTTT. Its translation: CASSLGTGPNTGELFF.

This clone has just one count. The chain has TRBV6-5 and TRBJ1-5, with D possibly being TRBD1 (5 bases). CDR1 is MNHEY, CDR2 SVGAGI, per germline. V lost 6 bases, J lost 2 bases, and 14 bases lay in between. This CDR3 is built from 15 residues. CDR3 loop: CASSRDSWGNQPQHF. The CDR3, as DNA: TGTGCCAGCAGCCGGGACTCCTGGGGCAATCAGCCCCAGCATTTT.

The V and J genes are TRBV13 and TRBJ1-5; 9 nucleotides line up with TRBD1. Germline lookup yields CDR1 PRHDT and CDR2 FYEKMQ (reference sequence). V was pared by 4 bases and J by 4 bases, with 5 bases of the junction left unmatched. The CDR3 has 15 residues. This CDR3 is CASSSGTGTNQPQHF. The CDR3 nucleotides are TGTGCCAGCAGCTCGGGGACAGGGACAAATCAGCCCCAGCATTTT.

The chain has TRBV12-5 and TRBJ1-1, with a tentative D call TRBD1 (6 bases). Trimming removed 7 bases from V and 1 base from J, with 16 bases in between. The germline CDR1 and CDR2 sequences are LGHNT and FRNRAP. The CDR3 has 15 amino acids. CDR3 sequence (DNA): TGTGCTAGTGCCGGGACACTAAAAAAGAACACTGAAGCTTTCTTT. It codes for CASAGTLKKNTEAFF.

Here the CDR3 reads CASSLGVRRGQPYEQYF. CDR3 sequence (DNA): TGTGCCAGCAGTCTCGGGGTGAGGCGGGGCCAACCCTACGAGCAGTACTTC. This chain joins TRBV5-4 and TRBJ2-7, with D possibly TRBD2 on 6 matching bases. Trimming removed 5 bases from V and 2 bases from J, with 23 bases in between. CDR3 length equals 17 residues. Germline values: CDR1 SGHNT, CDR2 YYREEE (reference sequence).

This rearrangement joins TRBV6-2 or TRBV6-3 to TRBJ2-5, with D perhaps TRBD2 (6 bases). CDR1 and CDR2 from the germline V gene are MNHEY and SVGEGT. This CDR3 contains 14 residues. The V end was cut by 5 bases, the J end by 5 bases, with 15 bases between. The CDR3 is CASSPGTESETQYF. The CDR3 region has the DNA TGTGCCAGCAGTCCCGGGACTGAGTCGGAGACCCAGTACTTC.

Here the CDR3 DNA reads TGTGCCAGTAGTGACTCCAGCTATAATTCACCCCTCCACTTT. This translates into CASSDSSYNSPLHF. The rearrangement joins TRBV19 to TRBJ1-6; D gene unclear. From germline, CDR1 is LNHDA and CDR2 SQIVND (reference sequence). Trimming left V 5 bases short and J 3 bases short, with 8 bases between. This CDR3 contains 14 residues.

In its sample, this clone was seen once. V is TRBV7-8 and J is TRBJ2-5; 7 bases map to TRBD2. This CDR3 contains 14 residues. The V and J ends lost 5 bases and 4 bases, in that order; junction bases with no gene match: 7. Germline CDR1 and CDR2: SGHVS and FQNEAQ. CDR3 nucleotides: TGTGCCAGCAGCCGAGGGTGGGAGGGAGAGACCCAGTACTTC. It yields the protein CASSRGWEGETQYF.

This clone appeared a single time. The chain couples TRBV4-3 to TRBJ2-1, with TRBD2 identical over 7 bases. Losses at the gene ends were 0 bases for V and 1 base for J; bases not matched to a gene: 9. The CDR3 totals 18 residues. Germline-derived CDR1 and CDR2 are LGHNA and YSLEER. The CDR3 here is CASSQERGGPPSYNEQFF. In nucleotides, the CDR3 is TGCGCCAGCAGCCAAGAGAGGGGAGGGCCCCCGTCCTACAATGAGCAGTTCTTC.

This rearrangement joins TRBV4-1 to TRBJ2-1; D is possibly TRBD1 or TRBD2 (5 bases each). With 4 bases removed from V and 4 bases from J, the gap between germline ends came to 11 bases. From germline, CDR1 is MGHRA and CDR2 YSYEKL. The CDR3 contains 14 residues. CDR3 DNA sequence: TGCGCCAGCAGCCTCCGGGACCCTTACAATGAGCAGTTCTTC. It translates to CASSLRDPYNEQFF.

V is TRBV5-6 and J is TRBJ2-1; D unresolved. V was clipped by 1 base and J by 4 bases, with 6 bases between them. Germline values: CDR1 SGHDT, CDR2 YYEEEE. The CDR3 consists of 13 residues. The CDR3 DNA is TGTGCCAGCAGCTTGTCGAATTACAATGAGCAGTTCTTC. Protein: CASSLSNYNEQFF.

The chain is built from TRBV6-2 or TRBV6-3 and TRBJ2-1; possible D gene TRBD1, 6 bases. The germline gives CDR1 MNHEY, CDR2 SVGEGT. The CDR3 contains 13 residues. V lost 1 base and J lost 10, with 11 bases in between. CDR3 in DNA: TGTGCCAGCAGTTACTTTCCGGGACACGAGCAGTTCTTC. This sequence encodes CASSYFPGHEQFF.

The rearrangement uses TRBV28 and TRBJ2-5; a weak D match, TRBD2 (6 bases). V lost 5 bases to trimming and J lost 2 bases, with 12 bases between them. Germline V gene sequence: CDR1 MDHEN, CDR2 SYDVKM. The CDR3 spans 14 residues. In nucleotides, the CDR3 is TGTGCCAGCAGTCGGGGACTGCCGCAAGAGACCCAGTACTTC. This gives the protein CASSRGLPQETQYF.

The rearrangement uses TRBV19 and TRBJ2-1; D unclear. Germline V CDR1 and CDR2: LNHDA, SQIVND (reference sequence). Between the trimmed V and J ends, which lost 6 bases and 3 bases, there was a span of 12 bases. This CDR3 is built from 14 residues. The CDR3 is CASRRERDYNEQFF. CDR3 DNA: TGTGCCAGTAGGCGAGAGCGCGACTACAATGAGCAGTTCTTC.

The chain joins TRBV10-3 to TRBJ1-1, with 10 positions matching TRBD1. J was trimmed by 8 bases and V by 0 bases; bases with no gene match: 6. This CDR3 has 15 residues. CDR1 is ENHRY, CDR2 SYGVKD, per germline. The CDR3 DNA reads TGTGCCATCAGTGAGTCTTCCGACAGGGGGCTAGAAGCTTTCTTT. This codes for CAISESSDRGLEAFF.

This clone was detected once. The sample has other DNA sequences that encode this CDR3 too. The CDR3 DNA reads TGTGCCAGCAGCTTGGACAGGGGGCGGGAAAAACTGTTTTTT. Its translation: CASSLDRGREKLFF. V is TRBV11-2 and J is TRBJ1-4; TRBD1 matches at 11 bases. Losses at the gene ends were 3 bases for V and 8 bases for J; bases not matched to a gene: 2. Germline V gene data show CDR1 as SGHAT and CDR2 as FQNNGV. The CDR3 loop spans 14 amino acids.

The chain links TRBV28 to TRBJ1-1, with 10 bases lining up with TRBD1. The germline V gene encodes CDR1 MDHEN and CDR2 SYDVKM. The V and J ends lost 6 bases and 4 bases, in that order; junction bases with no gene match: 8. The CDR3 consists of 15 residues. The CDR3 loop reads CASSHRQGALTEAFF. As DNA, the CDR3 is TGTGCCAGCAGCCACCGACAGGGGGCGCTCACTGAAGCTTTCTTT.

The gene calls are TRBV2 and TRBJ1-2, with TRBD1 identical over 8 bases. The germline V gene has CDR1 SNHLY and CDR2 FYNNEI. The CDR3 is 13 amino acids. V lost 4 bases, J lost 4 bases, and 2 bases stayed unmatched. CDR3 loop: CASSGDRFYGYTF. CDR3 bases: TGTGCCAGCAGTGGGGACAGGTTCTATGGCTACACCTTC.

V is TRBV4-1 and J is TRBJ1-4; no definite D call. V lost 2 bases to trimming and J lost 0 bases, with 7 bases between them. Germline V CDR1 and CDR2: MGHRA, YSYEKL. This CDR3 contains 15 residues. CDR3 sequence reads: CASSQPGATNEKLFF. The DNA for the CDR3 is TGCGCCAGCAGCCAACCGGGAGCAACTAATGAAAAACTGTTTTTT.

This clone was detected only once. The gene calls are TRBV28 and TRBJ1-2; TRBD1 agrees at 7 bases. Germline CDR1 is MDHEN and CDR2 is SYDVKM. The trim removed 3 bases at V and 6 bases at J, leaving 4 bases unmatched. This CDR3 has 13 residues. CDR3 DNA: TGTGCCAGCAGTTTTGGCAGGGGGAATGGCTACACCTTC. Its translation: CASSFGRGNGYTF.

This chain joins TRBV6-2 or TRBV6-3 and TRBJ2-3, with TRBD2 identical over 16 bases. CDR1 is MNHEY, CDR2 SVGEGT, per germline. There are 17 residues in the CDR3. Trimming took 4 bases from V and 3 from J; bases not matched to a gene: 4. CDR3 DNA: TGTGCCAGCAGTTCGGGACTAGCGGGAGGGCAGACAGATACGCAGTATTTT. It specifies CASSSGLAGGQTDTQYF.